These 11 T cell receptor beta chains were sequenced from one sample in a study of cytomegalovirus exposure and HLA in healthy donors. The PCR used 60 Vbeta and 13 Jbeta primers. The assay was immunoSEQ multiplex PCR, and TCRdb's table has in-frame clones only and misses some. The top ten clones hold approximately 0.36% of a sample with 150,000 to 200,000 clones, roughly 77% of them seen once. The sample comprised PBMCs. The receptor source for this set is a male donor in good health and CMV-seropositive.

V is TRBV6-6 and J is TRBJ2-7, with 9 bases fitting TRBD2. The CDR3 is made up of 15 amino acids. With 2 bases clipped from V and 7 bases from J, the junction kept 9 bases outside the gene matches. Germline CDR1 reads MNHNY; CDR2 reads SVGAGI (reference sequence). CDR3 amino acids: CASSYGRGRAGEQYF. The CDR3 nucleotides read TGTGCCAGCAGTTACGGGCGCGGGAGGGCTGGTGAGCAGTACTTC.

The chain is built from TRBV7-7 and TRBJ2-3; D perhaps matches TRBD2 (5 bases). This CDR3 comprises 15 residues. V shed 2 bases and J shed 2 bases, with 11 bases lying between them. In germline, CDR1 is SSHAT, CDR2 FNYEAQ (reference sequence). CDR3 bases: TGTGCCAGCAGCTTACGGGATTCTGCCACAGATACGCAGTATTTT. Translation: CASSLRDSATDTQYF.

Turning to this clone: A junction end diverges from the germline sequence, so it may reflect a read error. The rearrangement links TRBV7-9 to TRBJ2-5; 9 positions match TRBD1. CDR3 length: 18 residues. Germline V CDR1 and CDR2: SEHNR, FQNEAQ (reference sequence). CDR3 residues: CSSRPLPGQGQGFGTQYF. Here the CDR3 DNA reads TGTTCCAGCAGGCCTCTTCCGGGACAGGGACAGGGATTTGGGACCCAGTACTTC.

The V gene is TRBV5-1, the J gene TRBJ2-5; TRBD2 aligns across 8 bases. Trimming took 3 bases from V and 5 from J; bases not matched to a gene: 3. The CDR3 sequence is 13 residues long. Germline-derived CDR1 and CDR2 are SGHRS and YFSETQ. CDR3 region: CASSSGGAETQYF. In DNA form, the CDR3 reads TGCGCCAGCAGCTCCGGGGGGGCGGAGACCCAGTACTTC.

The rearrangement uses TRBV4-3 and TRBJ1-1, with a weak D call TRBD1 (6 bases). Germline assignment: CDR1 LGHNA and CDR2 YSLEER. CDR3 length equals 14 residues. V was clipped by 0 bases and J by 5 bases, with 10 bases between them. The CDR3 reads CASSQDSQGTEAFF. The CDR3 bases are TGCGCCAGCAGCCAAGATTCTCAGGGGACTGAAGCTTTCTTT.

The chain has TRBV7-3 and TRBJ2-1; 9 bases are a match to TRBD2. The length of the CDR3 is 14 residues. Germline CDR1 is SGHTA and CDR2 is FQGTGA. The trim removed 5 bases at V and 6 bases at J, leaving 5 bases unmatched. CDR3 DNA: TGTGCCAGCAGCCCGGCGGGAGGGCCCAATGAGCAGTTCTTC. Translation: CASSPAGGPNEQFF.

This clone is a singleton in its sample. This chain uses TRBV29-1 with TRBJ1-4; 7 nucleotides agree with TRBD1. In germline, CDR1 is SQVTM, CDR2 ANQGSEA. Losses at the gene ends were 7 bases for V and 4 bases for J; bases not matched to a gene: 6. CDR3 length: 13 residues. CDR3 DNA sequence: TGCAGCGCTATCGGGACAGTTAATGAAAAACTGTTTTTT. It translates to CSAIGTVNEKLFF.

The chain links TRBV7-9 to TRBJ2-5; TRBD2 matches 12 bases. With 3 bases clipped from V and 1 base from J, the junction kept 6 bases outside the gene matches. This CDR3 spans 17 amino acids. Germline CDR1 SEHNR, CDR2 FQNEAQ (reference sequence). This CDR3 reads CASSLASGGAVQETQYF. CDR3 sequence (DNA): TGTGCCAGCAGCTTGGCTAGCGGGGGGGCAGTCCAAGAGACCCAGTACTTC.

This clone has a single count. J is TRBJ2-1 and V is TRBV9; 8 nucleotides align to TRBD2. The V gene's germline CDR1 is SGDLS and CDR2 YYNGEE. CDR3 size: 16 residues. V gave up 3 bases and J gave up 0 bases; unmatched junction bases: 5. The CDR3 sequence is CASSATGTSSYNEQFF. The CDR3, as DNA: TGTGCCAGCAGCGCGACCGGGACTAGCTCCTACAATGAGCAGTTCTTC.

The chain links TRBV30 to TRBJ1-2, with D uncertain. The CDR3 is 13 residues long. Germline values: CDR1 GTSNPN, CDR2 SVGIG (reference sequence). V was trimmed by 0 bases and J by 3 bases, leaving 8 bases between them. In DNA, the CDR3 is TGTGCCTGGAGTGTAAGGCGGGACTATGGCTACACCTTC. The encoded protein is CAWSVRRDYGYTF.

This clone was detected a few times. The rearrangement links TRBV5-1 to TRBJ2-5; 13 bases line up with TRBD2. The J call may be in error: the DNA end matches TRBJ2-7 better. The CDR3 is 15 amino acids. Per germline, CDR1 SGHRS and CDR2 YFSETQ. In DNA form, the CDR3 reads TGCGCCAGCAGCGTGACTAGCGGGGGGTCCTACGAGCAGTACTTC. Translating it yields CASSVTSGGSYEQYF.